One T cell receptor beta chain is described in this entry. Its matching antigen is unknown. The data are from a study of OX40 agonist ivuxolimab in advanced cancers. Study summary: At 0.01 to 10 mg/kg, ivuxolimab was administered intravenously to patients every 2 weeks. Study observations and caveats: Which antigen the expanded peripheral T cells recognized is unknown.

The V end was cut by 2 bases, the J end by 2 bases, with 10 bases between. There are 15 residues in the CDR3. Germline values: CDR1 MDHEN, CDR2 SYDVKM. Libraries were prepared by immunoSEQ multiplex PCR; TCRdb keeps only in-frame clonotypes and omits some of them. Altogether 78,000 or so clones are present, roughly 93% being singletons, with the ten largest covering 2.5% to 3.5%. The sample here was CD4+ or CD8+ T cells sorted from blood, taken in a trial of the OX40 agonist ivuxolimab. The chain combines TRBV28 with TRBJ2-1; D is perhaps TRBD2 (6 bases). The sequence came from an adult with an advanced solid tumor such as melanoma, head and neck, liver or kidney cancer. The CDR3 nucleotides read TGTGCCAGCAGTTTAGTGGCGGGAACCTACAATGAGCAGTTCTTC. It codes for CASSLVAGTYNEQFF.